The 13 T cell receptor beta chains reported below all come from one sample, sequenced in a study of siplizumab effects on memory and regulatory T cells. TCRdb's copy holds only in-frame clones and misses some; the assay was immunoSEQ multiplex PCR. The data hold about 98,000 clones, with about 90% observed a single time. Source material: CD4+ T cells sorted from blood. The receptors shown here come from a human donor in good health.

The rearrangement links TRBV5-1 to TRBJ2-1; D is ambiguous. Trimming stripped 0 bases from V and 0 bases from J, with 19 bases between. Germline V gives CDR1 SGHRS, CDR2 YFSETQ. The CDR3 length is 19 residues. CDR3 residues: CASSLAADKALSSYNEQFF. CDR3 DNA: TGCGCCAGCAGCTTGGCCGCCGACAAGGCCCTAAGCTCCTACAATGAGCAGTTCTTC.

The chain employs TRBV27 and TRBJ1-2, with TRBD1 matching 10 bases. Germline CDR1 MNHEY, CDR2 SMNVEV (reference sequence). J gave up 4 bases and V 4 bases, and 21 bases lay outside the gene matches. The CDR3 consists of 20 residues. The CDR3 DNA follows: TGTGCCAGCAGTTCGAAGCTTGACCGGGACAGGGGCTTGAACGCCTATGGCTACACCTTC. This translates into CASSSKLDRDRGLNAYGYTF.

The chain carries TRBV27 and TRBJ2-2, with D tentatively TRBD1 (6 bases). From germline, CDR1 is MNHEY and CDR2 SMNVEV (reference sequence). This CDR3 comprises 15 residues. The ends were cut back, 2 bases at V and 4 bases at J, with 11 bases in the middle. The CDR3 coding sequence is TGTGCCAGCAGTTTAGGGGTCAGGGGCACCGGGGAGCTGTTTTTT. It codes for CASSLGVRGTGELFF.

The chain uses TRBV28 and TRBJ1-2, with D tentatively TRBD1 (6 bases). This CDR3 comprises 13 residues. V shed 8 bases and J shed 8 bases, with 18 bases lying between them. Germline V gene data show CDR1 as MDHEN and CDR2 as SYDVKM. CDR3 sequence (DNA): TGTGCCAGCTCGAGGGGGAAAAGGGAAGGCTACACCTTC. It is translated as CASSRGKREGYTF.

This chain links TRBV30 with TRBJ2-3; TRBD1 aligns across 8 bases. The trim removed 1 base at V and 6 bases at J, leaving 9 bases unmatched. CDR1 is GTSNPN and CDR2 is SVGIG in the germline V gene (reference sequence). The CDR3 is 15 residues long. As DNA, the CDR3 is TGTGCCTGGAGTGCCCTCAGGGGGCGAGATGATACGCAGTATTTT. This sequence encodes CAWSALRGRDDTQYF.

This chain connects TRBV15 to TRBJ2-1; weak D call: TRBD2 (6 bases). Germline lookup yields CDR1 LNHNV and CDR2 YYDKDF (reference sequence). The CDR3 runs to 15 residues. V was shortened by 1 base and J by 4 bases, with 11 bases between the two germline ends. The CDR3 loop reads CATSRVYGTYNEQFF. CDR3 nucleotides: TGTGCCACCAGCAGAGTATACGGGACTTACAATGAGCAGTTCTTC.

The V gene is TRBV11-2, the J gene TRBJ2-1; 9 nucleotides match TRBD2. The CDR3 sequence is 14 residues long. V trimming: 9 bases; J trimming: 3 bases; junction bases outside the gene matches: 6. Germline V gene sequence: CDR1 SGHAT, CDR2 FQNNGV. The CDR3, as DNA: TGTGCCAGTCGCGTGACTAGCGGCTACAATGAGCAGTTCTTC. Amino acids: CASRVTSGYNEQFF.

V gene TRBV6-5 combines with J gene TRBJ2-7; 7 nucleotides align to TRBD2. V dropped 3 bases and J dropped 7; count of bases not matched to a gene: 9. CDR3 length: 14 amino acids. Germline V gene sequence: CDR1 MNHEY, CDR2 SVGAGI. The CDR3 DNA sequence: TGTGCCAGCAGTTATGAGGGAGGGCCGGGGGAGCAGTACTTC. Translation gives CASSYEGGPGEQYF.

Regarding this clone: One junction end does not reproduce the germline sequence, and a read error may be involved. V usage is TRBV28 and J usage is TRBJ1-1, with D possibly matching TRBD1 (5 bases). Per germline, CDR1 MDHEN and CDR2 SYDVKM. The CDR3 length is 14 residues. Here the CDR3 reads CASSLKPHQGTNFF. The CDR3 region has the DNA TGTGCCAGCAGTCTTAAACCCCACCAGGGAACGAACTTTTTT. Based on the CDR3 plus reference TRBV28 and TRBJ1-1, the full variable domain is DVKVTQSSRYLVKRTGEKVFLECVQDMDHENMFWYRQDPGLGLRLIYFSYDVKMKEKGDIPEGYSVSREKKERFSLILESASTNQTSMYLCASSLKPHQGTNFFGQGTRLTVV.

The rearrangement joins TRBV10-2 to TRBJ2-5, with D possibly being TRBD1 or TRBD2 (5 bases each). The CDR3 length is 15 residues. In germline, CDR1 is WSHSY, CDR2 SAAADI. The ends were cut back, 0 bases at V and 1 base at J, with 9 bases in the middle. CDR3: CASSESGTAQETQYF. In nucleotides, the CDR3 is TGCGCCAGCAGTGAGTCGGGGACCGCCCAAGAGACCCAGTACTTC.

The chain joins TRBV28 to TRBJ2-7; tentative D call: TRBD1 (6 bases). Trimming cost V 3 bases and J 3 bases, with 15 bases left between them. CDR1 is MDHEN and CDR2 is SYDVKM in the germline V gene. The CDR3 sequence is 15 residues long. The CDR3, as DNA: TGTGCCAGCAGTTTTATGGCACAGGGAGACTACGAGCAGTACTTC. Translated, it gives CASSFMAQGDYEQYF.

The chain recombines TRBV5-4 with TRBJ2-5; D call uncertain. Germline CDR1 and CDR2: SGHNT and YYREEE (reference sequence). Trimming stripped 4 bases from V and 4 bases from J, with 29 bases between. The CDR3 length is 19 residues. The CDR3 sequence: CASSPDLVGLIHAAETQYF. Written as DNA, the CDR3 is TGTGCCAGCAGCCCGGATTTGGTGGGCCTCATTCATGCGGCAGAGACCCAGTACTTC.

This chain uses TRBV6-5 with TRBJ1-5; the match to TRBD1 covers 7 bases. The J segment lost 5 bases and the V segment lost 8 bases, leaving 9 bases of the junction unmatched. From germline, CDR1 is MNHEY and CDR2 SVGAGI. There are 14 residues in the CDR3. CDR3 sequence: CASARQGSDQPQHF. CDR3 bases: TGTGCCAGCGCAAGACAGGGTTCGGATCAGCCCCAGCATTTT.